This T cell receptor (beta chain) was found in a study of immune evolution from preneoplasia to lung adenocarcinoma. The study, taken as a whole, reports: Normal lung had the highest top T cell clone frequencies.

In the case of this clone: Its antigen is as yet unknown.

Trimming cost V 3 bases and J 4 bases, with 7 bases left between them. This CDR3 has 13 residues. In germline, CDR1 is MDHEN, CDR2 SYDVKM. Using immunoSEQ multiplex PCR, the repertoire was profiled, and TCRdb retains in-frame clones only, with some absent. The profile covers thousands of clones, with roughly four fifths appearing a single time and approximately 5.9% taken by the ten largest. What was sequenced was FFPE adjacent normal lung tissue. This TCR was recovered from a person aged 70 to 80 with lung adenocarcinoma. V and J are TRBV28 and TRBJ1-5, with D hard to call. The CDR3 region is CASSLKGNQPQHF. Written as DNA, the CDR3 is TGTGCCAGCAGTTTGAAGGGAAATCAGCCCCAGCATTTT. The complete variable domain, with remaining parts taken from reference TRBV28 and TRBJ1-5, reads DVKVTQSSRYLVKRTGEKVFLECVQDMDHENMFWYRQDPGLGLRLIYFSYDVKMKEKGDIPEGYSVSREKKERFSLILESASTNQTSMYLCASSLKGNQPQHFGDGTRLSIL.